Presented here are 23 T cell receptor beta chains from one specimen sequenced in a study of control samples from healthy donors and cancer patients. The assay was immunoSEQ multiplex PCR, and TCRdb's table has in-frame clones only and misses some. This sample yields about 140,000 clones, of which roughly nine tenths are seen a single time; approximately 7% belongs to the top ten. Material: blood. The receptors come from a young man in good health.

The genes are TRBV7-8 and TRBJ1-2; D is ambiguous. Germline-derived CDR1 and CDR2 are SGHVS and FQNEAQ. CDR3 length: 11 amino acids. Trimming removed 5 bases at V and 5 bases at J, with 6 bases between. CDR3 nucleotide sequence: TGTGCCAGCAGCCCAGAATATGGCTACACCTTC. Amino acids: CASSPEYGYTF.

This chain joins TRBV15 and TRBJ2-5, with TRBD2 matching over 10 bases. V shed 5 bases and J 2 bases; nucleotides not matched to a gene: 5. Germline CDR1 is LNHNV and CDR2 is YYDKDF (reference sequence). The CDR3 is 15 residues long. CDR3 protein: CATSPSAGGQETQYF. CDR3 bases: TGTGCCACCAGCCCGTCAGCGGGGGGGCAAGAGACCCAGTACTTC.

The chain has TRBV9 and TRBJ1-2; 7 bases fit TRBD1. V gave up 5 bases and J gave up 4 bases; unmatched junction bases: 5. There are 13 residues in the CDR3. Germline values: CDR1 SGDLS, CDR2 YYNGEE. CDR3 sequence (DNA): TGTGCCAGCAGTCCGGCAGGGGGCTATGGCTACACCTTC. Translated: CASSPAGGYGYTF. The full variable domain, its missing parts supplied by reference TRBV9 and TRBJ1-2, is DSGVTQTPKHLITATGQRVTLRCSPRSGDLSVYWYQQSLDQGLQFLIQYYNGEERAKGNILERFSAQQFPDLHSELNLSSLELGDSALYFCASSPAGGYGYTFGSGTRLTVV.

The chain employs TRBV28 and TRBJ1-2, with a weak D call TRBD1 (5 bases). In germline, CDR1 is MDHEN, CDR2 SYDVKM. V was clipped by 8 bases and J by 9 bases, with 22 bases between them. The CDR3 loop spans 14 amino acids. The CDR3 here is CASAAPGTAESYTF. CDR3 in DNA: TGTGCCAGCGCCGCCCCAGGGACCGCCGAGAGCTACACCTTC.

The chain couples TRBV25-1 to TRBJ2-5; D not certain. V lost 4 bases, J lost 4 bases, and 10 bases lay in between. In germline, CDR1 is MGHDK, CDR2 SYGVNS. The CDR3 consists of 13 residues. CDR3 nucleotide sequence: TGTGCCAGCAGTGGTGATGTGGGAGAGACCCAGTACTTC. Amino acid sequence: CASSGDVGETQYF. Full variable domain (remainder filled in from reference TRBV25-1 and TRBJ2-5): EADIYQTPRYLVIGTGKKITLECSQTMGHDKMYWYQQDPGMELHLIHYSYGVNSTEKGDLSSESTVSRIRTEHFPLTLESARPSHTSQYLCASSGDVGETQYFGPGTRLLVL.

The chain links TRBV6-5 to TRBJ2-7; TRBD1 is a possible D gene (6 bases). The CDR3 is made up of 11 amino acids. V was clipped by 7 bases and J by 6 bases, with 10 bases between them. Germline V gene data show CDR1 as MNHEY and CDR2 as SVGAGI. This chain's CDR3 is CASNTGLEQYF. In DNA, the CDR3 is TGTGCCAGCAATACAGGGCTCGAGCAGTACTTC.

This sequence joins TRBV7-9 and TRBJ1-2; unclear D gene. The CDR3 contains 12 residues. Germline CDR1 is SEHNR and CDR2 is FQNEAQ (reference sequence). V was clipped by 0 bases and J by 1 base, with 0 bases between them. Here the CDR3 reads CASSLANYGYTF. Here the CDR3 DNA reads TGTGCCAGCAGCTTAGCTAACTATGGCTACACCTTC.

CDR3 region: CAWSLSGGAYEQFF. Written as DNA, the CDR3 is TGTGCCTGGAGCCTTAGCGGGGGGGCGTATGAGCAGTTCTTC. V gene TRBV30 combines with J gene TRBJ2-1, with 11 bases fitting TRBD2. V lost 3 bases and J lost 8; bases outside the gene matches: 6. The CDR3 has 14 amino acids. Germline CDR1 GTSNPN, CDR2 SVGIG (reference sequence).

This chain connects TRBV19 to TRBJ2-1, with D tentatively TRBD2 (6 bases). CDR1 and CDR2 from the germline V gene are LNHDA and SQIVND (reference sequence). CDR3 length: 16 residues. V shed 5 bases and J shed 6 bases, with 20 bases lying between them. The CDR3 nucleotides read TGTGCCAGTAGTGCCCTAGGAACTCGCGGGGCCAATGAGCAGTTCTTC. Translating gives CASSALGTRGANEQFF.

The chain has TRBV10-3 and TRBJ2-2; D ambiguous. Trimming shortened V by 0 bases and J by 5 bases, and 13 bases separated the two germline ends. Germline values: CDR1 ENHRY, CDR2 SYGVKD. The CDR3 has 16 amino acids. The CDR3 loop is CAISESRGLGTGELFF. In DNA form, the CDR3 reads TGTGCCATCAGTGAGTCTCGAGGCCTTGGGACCGGGGAGCTGTTTTTT.

The V and J genes are TRBV23-1 and TRBJ2-7; 8 bases agree with TRBD1. TRBV23-1 counts as an open reading frame of uncertain function. The CDR3 consists of 17 residues. Trimming at V came to 2 bases and at J to 9 bases, leaving 18 bases not matched to a gene. CDR3 bases: TGCGCCAGCAGTCAACCCCCTCCCGGGACAGGTAACAGTGTGCAGTACTTC. This sequence encodes CASSQPPPGTGNSVQYF.

V and J are TRBV4-3 and TRBJ2-3; 9 nucleotides align to TRBD2. J gave up 4 bases and V 5 bases, and 22 bases lay outside the gene matches. Germline V gene data show CDR1 as LGHNA and CDR2 as YSLEER. This CDR3 contains 20 residues. Here the CDR3 DNA reads TGCGCCAGCAGCTCCCGAACGGAAAGGCGGGCTAGCGGGGTTTCAGATACGCAGTATTTT. It specifies CASSSRTERRASGVSDTQYF.

The genes are TRBV19 and TRBJ2-2, with D possibly being TRBD1 (7 bases). Trimming shortened V by 5 bases and J by 3 bases, and 10 bases separated the two germline ends. This CDR3 spans 14 amino acids. Germline loops: CDR1 LNHDA, CDR2 SQIVND (reference sequence). CDR3 sequence (DNA): TGTGCCAGTAGTTTCAGGGGGGACACCGGGGAGCTGTTTTTT. Its protein is CASSFRGDTGELFF. The full variable domain, in which reference TRBV19 and TRBJ2-2 provide the parts outside the CDR3, is DGGITQSPKYLFRKEGQNVTLSCEQNLNHDAMYWYRQDPGQGLRLIYYSQIVNDFQKGDIAEGYSVSREKKESFPLTVTSAQKNPTAFYLCASSFRGDTGELFFGEGSRLTVL.

CDR3 nucleotides: TGTGCCAGTAGTATGGATTCAAACACCATATATTTT. Amino acids: CASSMDSNTIYF. The chain carries TRBV19 and TRBJ1-3; D remains unclear. The V end was cut by 3 bases, the J end by 6 bases, with 6 bases between. The germline V gene encodes CDR1 LNHDA and CDR2 SQIVND (reference sequence). The CDR3 is made up of 12 amino acids.

The chain joins TRBV4-1 to TRBJ1-4, with D uncertain. The CDR3 sequence is 13 residues long. Trimming removed 0 bases at V and 14 bases at J, with 13 bases between. The V gene's germline CDR1 is MGHRA and CDR2 YSYEKL. The chain's CDR3 is CASSQDRTGFLFF. The DNA for the CDR3 is TGCGCCAGCAGCCAAGATCGGACGGGGTTTCTGTTTTTT.

The gene calls are TRBV5-4 and TRBJ1-2, with 8 bases identical to TRBD1. The CDR3 runs to 13 residues. The junction had 6 bases not matched to a gene; V was cut back by 4 bases and J by 7 bases. Germline CDR1 is SGHNT and CDR2 is YYREEE (reference sequence). CDR3 region: CASSVKTGVGYTF. In DNA, the CDR3 is TGTGCCAGCAGCGTCAAGACAGGGGTTGGCTACACCTTC.

CDR3 coding DNA: TGCGCCAGCAGCTTGAATAGCGGGAAAAACACCGGGGAGCTGTTTTTT. Translation gives CASSLNSGKNTGELFF. The chain recombines TRBV5-1 with TRBJ2-2; 8 nucleotides align to TRBD2. The CDR3 contains 16 residues. The germline V gene encodes CDR1 SGHRS and CDR2 YFSETQ. Germline trimming cut 1 base from V and 2 bases from J; bases unmatched to any gene: 4.

A few counts support this clone. CDR3 sequence: CASSLDPTIEAFF. The CDR3 region has the DNA TGTGCCAGCAGCTTAGACCCTACGATTGAAGCTTTCTTT. The chain carries TRBV7-2 and TRBJ1-1, with D hard to call. This CDR3 region has 13 residues. The germline CDR1 and CDR2 sequences are SGHTA and FQGNSA. The V end lost 1 base, the J end lost 7 bases, and 10 bases lay between the germline ends. Filled out from reference TRBV7-2 and TRBJ1-1, the complete variable domain reads GAGVSQSPSNKVTEKGKDVELRCDPISGHTALYWYRQSLGQGLEFLIYFQGNSAPDKSGLPSDRFSAERTGGSVSTLTIQRTQQEDSAVYLCASSLDPTIEAFFGQGTRLTVV.

V is TRBV5-1 and J is TRBJ2-5, with D perhaps matching TRBD1 or TRBD2 (7 bases each). Germline CDR1 and CDR2: SGHRS and YFSETQ. V lost 0 bases and J 2 bases, leaving 14 bases between the germline ends. This CDR3 spans 16 amino acids. The CDR3 region has the DNA TGCGCCAGCAGCTTGGTGGCAGGGGGGGATCAAGAGACCCAGTACTTC. Translating gives CASSLVAGGDQETQYF. The full variable domain, its missing parts supplied by reference TRBV5-1 and TRBJ2-5, is KAGVTQTPRYLIKTRGQQVTLSCSPISGHRSVSWYQQTPGQGLQFLFEYFSETQRNKGNFPGRFSGRQFSNSRSEMNVSTLELGDSALYLCASSLVAGGDQETQYFGPGTRLLVL.

The chain couples TRBV6-2 or TRBV6-3 to TRBJ2-1; weak D call: TRBD1 (6 bases). Per germline, CDR1 MNHEY and CDR2 SVGEGT. The CDR3 sequence is 14 residues long. V lost 2 bases, J lost 2 bases, and 7 bases lay in between. CDR3 amino acids: CASSYRGTYNEQFF. The CDR3 DNA sequence: TGTGCCAGCAGTTACAGGGGGACCTACAATGAGCAGTTCTTC.

This chain joins TRBV7-9 and TRBJ2-1, with 8 bases fitting TRBD2. The CDR3 is 15 amino acids. V trimming: 5 bases; J trimming: 8 bases; junction bases outside the gene matches: 11. Germline CDR1 SEHNR, CDR2 FQNEAQ (reference sequence). CDR3 sequence: CASSPNSPGGDEQFF. The CDR3 coding sequence is TGTGCCAGCAGCCCCAACTCCCCGGGGGGGGATGAGCAGTTCTTC.

In DNA, the CDR3 is TGTGCCAGCAGCCCCCTTTGGGAGCCCTCCTACGAGCAGTACTTC. Amino acid sequence: CASSPLWEPSYEQYF. The chain employs TRBV14 and TRBJ2-7, with D maybe TRBD2 (5 bases). Germline assignment: CDR1 SGHDN and CDR2 FVKESK. V was shortened by 4 bases and J by 0 bases, with 13 bases between the two germline ends. This CDR3 contains 15 residues.

This sequence joins TRBV29-1 and TRBJ1-2, with unresolved D. V dropped 2 bases and J dropped 5 bases, with 15 bases sitting between them. Germline V gene lookup returns CDR1 SQVTM and CDR2 ANQGSEA. There are 14 residues in the CDR3. CDR3 DNA: TGCAGCGTTGAAATTCGGGAGCGACTGTATGGCTACACCTTC. Protein: CSVEIRERLYGYTF.